Below are 3 T cell receptor beta chains sequenced from a single sample in a study of blood T cell repertoires in COVID-19. The repertoire was sequenced with immunoSEQ multiplex PCR; TCRdb's copy has only in-frame clones and lacks some. The data hold around 390,000 clones, with around nine tenths observed a single time. The sequencing input was PBMCs or T cells enriched from blood (not recorded which). Receptors were obtained from a woman aged 50 to 60 who had recovered from COVID-19.

The rearrangement links TRBV4-3 to TRBJ1-5; maybe TRBD1 (6 bases). V gave up 4 bases and J gave up 2 bases, with 15 bases separating them. The CDR3 consists of 16 residues. CDR1 is LGHNA and CDR2 is YSLEER in the germline V gene. For the CDR3, the DNA is TGCGCCAGCAGCCCCTTACAGGGTCGAGGCAATCAGCCCCAGCATTTT. Protein: CASSPLQGRGNQPQHF.

This chain links TRBV11-2 with TRBJ1-1, with 7 bases that match TRBD1. Germline CDR1 SGHAT, CDR2 FQNNGV. The CDR3 has 13 residues. V was pared by 4 bases and J by 5 bases, with 4 bases of the junction left unmatched. CDR3: CASSSGTATEAFF. The CDR3 DNA is TGTGCCAGCAGCTCTGGGACAGCGACTGAAGCTTTCTTT.

This clone has a single count. The chain combines TRBV7-2 with TRBJ2-1; TRBD1 matches at 8 bases. V lost 7 bases, J lost 6 bases, and 11 bases stayed unmatched. This CDR3 region has 15 residues. Germline assignment: CDR1 SGHTA and CDR2 FQGNSA. CDR3 nucleotides: TGTGCCAGCACCACCCGGGCGGACAGGGCCAATGAGCAGTTCTTC. Its translation: CASTTRADRANEQFF. Full variable domain (missing parts from reference TRBV7-2 and TRBJ2-1): GAGVSQSPSNKVTEKGKDVELRCDPISGHTALYWYRQSLGQGLEFLIYFQGNSAPDKSGLPSDRFSAERTGGSVSTLTIQRTQQEDSAVYLCASTTRADRANEQFFGPGTRLTVL.